The entry that follows covers one T cell receptor (beta chain) sequence. What it binds is unknown. Trimming removed 4 bases from V and 1 base from J, with 10 bases in between. Germline V gene sequence: CDR1 MNHEY, CDR2 SVGAGI. This CDR3 spans 14 amino acids. Several immunoSEQ 96-well plates shared each subset's DNA, each plate a replicate. Method: immunoSEQ multiplex PCR; TCRdb's copy keeps in-frame clones and lacks some. The repertoire has 1,400,000 or so clones, approximately 98.5% of them found once; the top ten carry around 0.38%. These data belong to a study of shared clonotypes between healthy human individuals. About the study: Ranging from 18 to 49 in age, donors were a couple of women and a few men. Three plates were used per donor for CD4 naive, three for CD4 memory, two for CD8 naive and one for CD8 memory.

The study's findings and limits: Clonotype sharing among donors likely depends on sequencing depth.

The sequencing sample was made of naive CD4+ T cells sorted from blood. As to subset: CD45RA+ positively selected. This receptor was obtained from a young man in good health. The V gene is TRBV6-5, the J gene TRBJ2-5; maybe TRBD1 (5 bases). CDR3 residues: CASSFGHGQETQYF. CDR3 DNA: TGTGCCAGCAGTTTCGGACACGGCCAAGAGACCCAGTACTTC.